This passage covers 18 T cell receptor beta chains from one sample sequenced in a study of T-cell reconstitution after alpha-beta-depleted transplantation in children (dated by TCRdb to 2016 to 2017). The protocol used for the library was PCR. Sequencing was carried out with an Illumina HiSeq 2500. Molecular barcoding was employed in the preparation of TCR libraries, with unique molecular identifiers being used to normalize TCRbeta repertoire quantification. In TCRdb, the public reads were trimmed at Q25 with fastp and aligned with MiXCR, with productive beta chains retained. Identical CDR3 proteins give one entry, which carries the most common genes and DNA. The sample table records about 110,000 distinct CDR3 sequences; 5.5% to 6.5% of these occur just once. Roughly 25% of the sample comes from the top ten. The intended sense of this specimen's treatment or condition label: allogeneic hematopoietic cell transplantation with graft depleted of TCRalphabeta T cells and CD19 B cells.

This specimen was PBMCs, mostly from graft donor cells, taken 360 days after TCRalphabeta/CD19-depleted stem cell transplant. These receptor sequences come from a male patient under 10 years old who had a stem cell transplant for acute lymphoblastic leukemia, so the T cells may come from the graft donor.

This clonotype was counted between two and nine times. At one end, the junction sequence differs from germline, possibly due to a read error. The chain uses TRBV7-2 and TRBJ2-7; maybe TRBD1 (6 bases). Germline-derived CDR1 and CDR2 are SGHTA and FQGNSA. CDR3 length: 13 amino acids. The CDR3 loop is CARSLGQTYEQYF. The CDR3 DNA reads TGTGCCAGAAGCTTAGGACAGACCTACGAGCAGTACTTC. The full variable domain, rest sourced from reference TRBV7-2 and TRBJ2-7, is GAGVSQSPSNKVTEKGKDVELRCDPISGHTALYWYRQSLGQGLEFLIYFQGNSAPDKSGLPSDRFSAERTGGSVSTLTIQRTQQEDSAVYLCARSLGQTYEQYFGPGTRLTVT.

This clonotype was seen many times. The gene calls are TRBV5-6 and TRBJ2-7; possible D gene TRBD2, 6 bases. The CDR3 has 15 residues. Germline CDR1 is SGHDT and CDR2 is YYEEEE. Trimming shortened V by 4 bases and J by 3 bases, and 17 bases separated the two germline ends. The CDR3 nucleotides are TGTGCCAGCAGCGGACCGGGACTTGGGGGCTACGAGCAGTACTTC. It encodes CASSGPGLGGYEQYF.

V gene TRBV12-3 or TRBV12-4 combines with J gene TRBJ2-5; 7 bases agree with TRBD1. The length of the CDR3 is 14 residues. Trimming removed 3 bases from V and 3 bases from J; junction bases left unmatched: 4. This chain's CDR3 is CASSFRQGEETQYF. As DNA, the CDR3 is TGTGCCAGCAGTTTCCGGCAGGGGGAAGAGACCCAGTACTTC.

This clonotype has a handful of counts. This rearrangement joins TRBV4-1 to TRBJ2-7; TRBD2 matches 11 bases. In germline, CDR1 is MGHRA, CDR2 YSYEKL. Trimming cost V 2 bases and J 0 bases; bases outside gene matches: 12. CDR3 length: 19 amino acids. The CDR3 bases are TGCGCCAGCAGCCAATCTACGGGGGGACTAGCGGAGTTCTCCTACGAGCAGTACTTC. This encodes CASSQSTGGLAEFSYEQYF.

This clonotype was counted ten times or more. This chain links TRBV7-2 with TRBJ2-7; D is uncertain. This CDR3 contains 12 residues. The germline V and J ends were trimmed by 5 bases and 6 bases, with 11 bases remaining between them. Germline V gives CDR1 SGHTA, CDR2 FQGNSA. CDR3 sequence reads: CASSRRFSEQYF. In nucleotides, the CDR3 is TGTGCCAGCAGCCGCCGGTTCAGCGAGCAGTACTTC.

J is TRBJ1-2 and V is TRBV20-1, with 10 nucleotides matching TRBD1. Unmatched junction bases numbered 7, after V lost 5 bases and J lost 1 base. The CDR3 runs 15 residues. The V gene's germline CDR1 is DFQATT and CDR2 SNEGSKA (reference sequence). The DNA for the CDR3 is TGCAGTGCTTCACAGACAGGGGGCAATAACTATGGCTACACCTTC. Its translation: CSASQTGGNNYGYTF.

This clonotype has a handful of counts. The rearrangement uses TRBV5-4 and TRBJ2-1, with a weak D call TRBD1 (7 bases). Germline CDR1 is SGHNT and CDR2 is YYREEE (reference sequence). The CDR3 sequence is 14 residues long. Trimming stripped 7 bases from V and 4 bases from J, with 15 bases between. CDR3 residues: CASAGGGPYNEQFF. The CDR3 DNA reads TGTGCCAGCGCAGGGGGAGGCCCATACAATGAGCAGTTCTTC.

Regarding this clonotype: With a much larger clone just one base away, this may be a read error. The V and J genes are TRBV4-3 and TRBJ2-7; TRBD1 agrees at 8 bases. This CDR3 is built from 14 residues. Per germline, CDR1 LGHNA and CDR2 YSLEER. DNA for the CDR3: TGCGTCAGCAGCCAAGAGGGACAGGCGGACGAGCAGTACTTC. Protein sequence: CVSSQEGQADEQYF.

CDR3 region: CASSATLQPALDGYTF. DNA of the CDR3: TGTGCCAGCAGTGCCACACTGCAGCCAGCTTTAGATGGCTACACCTTC. V usage is TRBV2 and J usage is TRBJ1-2; no clear D. The V gene lost 4 bases and the J gene lost 6 bases, with 21 bases spanning the gap. Germline values: CDR1 SNHLY, CDR2 FYNNEI. The CDR3 has 16 amino acids.

The sample holds many counts of this clonotype. As DNA, the CDR3 is TGTGCCAGCAGTTACTCGAAGACTTCCTTCACCGGGGAGCTGTTTTTT. Amino acid sequence: CASSYSKTSFTGELFF. V usage is TRBV6-2 or TRBV6-3 and J usage is TRBJ2-2; D not resolved. V gave up 0 bases and J gave up 4 bases, with 12 bases separating them. Per germline, CDR1 MNHEY and CDR2 SVGEGT. The CDR3 is 16 residues long.

The gene calls are TRBV7-8 and TRBJ2-5; 13 bases match TRBD2. This CDR3 spans 18 amino acids. Unmatched junction bases numbered 12, after V lost 6 bases and J lost 2 bases. Per the germline V gene, CDR1 is SGHVS and CDR2 is FQNEAQ. Written as DNA, the CDR3 is TGTGCCAGCAGTTGGGTTAGGACTAGCGGGAGCCCGCAAGAGACCCAGTACTTC. Amino acid sequence: CASSWVRTSGSPQETQYF.

At least ten counts were recorded for this clonotype. The CDR3 spells CASSFEGGYTDTQYF. CDR3 coding DNA: TGTGCCAGCAGCTTTGAAGGGGGTTACACAGATACGCAGTATTTT. The chain couples TRBV7-7 to TRBJ2-3; D may be TRBD1 (6 bases). The germline gives CDR1 SSHAT, CDR2 FNYEAQ (reference sequence). Trimming cost V 3 bases and J 2 bases, with 12 bases left between them. The CDR3 has 15 amino acids.

The sample holds many counts of this clonotype. The CDR3 DNA reads as TGCAGTGCTAGAGCGTATGAGTCGTCTCAAAAGACCCAGTACTTC. This gives the protein CSARAYESSQKTQYF. The V gene is TRBV20-1, the J gene TRBJ2-5; D gene ambiguous. Trimming took off 1 base at V and 6 bases at J, with 18 bases between the two ends. CDR1 is DFQATT, CDR2 SNEGSKA, per germline (reference sequence). The CDR3 extends over 15 amino acids.

This clonotype has a handful of counts. V and J are TRBV20-1 and TRBJ2-6; 7 bases map to TRBD1. Germline-derived CDR1 and CDR2 are DFQATT and SNEGSKA (reference sequence). The V and J ends lost 6 bases and 2 bases, in that order; junction bases with no gene match: 4. CDR3 length: 14 residues. The CDR3 here is CSAKTGTGANVLTF. The CDR3 coding sequence is TGCAGTGCCAAGACAGGGACTGGGGCCAACGTCCTGACTTTC.

This clonotype has ten or more counts. The chain links TRBV2 to TRBJ2-7; 9 bases are shared with TRBD1. The ends lost 6 bases at V and 7 bases at J; junction bases unmatched: 13. There are 15 residues in the CDR3. Germline CDR1 reads SNHLY; CDR2 reads FYNNEI. CDR3 residues: CASSGGGTGGWEQYF. DNA for the CDR3: TGTGCCAGCAGCGGCGGCGGTACAGGGGGCTGGGAGCAGTACTTC.

This clonotype was counted a few times. In nucleotides, the CDR3 is TGTGCCAGCCTCGGCGGCTACGAGCAGTACTTC. It specifies CASLGGYEQYF. The chain employs TRBV6-6 and TRBJ2-7; D not resolved. Trimming shortened V by 8 bases and J by 3 bases, and 8 bases separated the two germline ends. Germline assignment: CDR1 MNHNY and CDR2 SVGAGI (reference sequence). The CDR3 is 11 residues long.

This clonotype was picked up a small number of times. The chain employs TRBV3-1 and TRBJ2-4, with 8 bases aligning to TRBD1. J gave up 3 bases and V 4 bases, and 17 bases lay outside the gene matches. The CDR3 contains 19 residues. The germline gives CDR1 LGHDT, CDR2 YNNKEL (reference sequence). DNA for the CDR3: TGTGCCAGCAGCCCACCTCAAAAGACAGGGGATCACAGCAAAAACATTCAGTACTTC. It specifies CASSPPQKTGDHSKNIQYF.

At least ten counts were recorded for this clonotype. The rearrangement links TRBV28 to TRBJ1-2; D uncertain. Per the germline V gene, CDR1 is MDHEN and CDR2 is SYDVKM. V dropped 5 bases and J dropped 8 bases, with 15 bases sitting between them. The CDR3 has 13 amino acids. CDR3 nucleotide sequence: TGTGCCAGCAGTATGGCCGACGGCTACGGCTACACCTTC. It translates to CASSMADGYGYTF.